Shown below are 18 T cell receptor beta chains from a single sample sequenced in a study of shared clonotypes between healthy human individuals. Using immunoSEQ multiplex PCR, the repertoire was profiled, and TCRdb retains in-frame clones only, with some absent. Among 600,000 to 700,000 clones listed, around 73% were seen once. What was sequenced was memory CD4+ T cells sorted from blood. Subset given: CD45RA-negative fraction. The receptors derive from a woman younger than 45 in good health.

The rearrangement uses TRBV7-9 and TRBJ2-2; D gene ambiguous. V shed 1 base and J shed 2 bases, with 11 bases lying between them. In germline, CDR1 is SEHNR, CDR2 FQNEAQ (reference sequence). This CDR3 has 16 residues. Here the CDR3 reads CASSLELTANTGELFF. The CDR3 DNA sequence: TGTGCCAGCAGCTTAGAGTTAACGGCAAACACCGGGGAGCTGTTTTTT.

The CDR3 bases are TGTGCCAGCGGACGGGGGGAAAACACTGAAGCTTTCTTT. It yields the protein CASGRGENTEAFF. The rearrangement joins TRBV27 to TRBJ1-1; possibly TRBD1 for D (5 bases). The V gene lost 8 bases and the J gene lost 2 bases, with 12 bases spanning the gap. The CDR3 sequence is 13 residues long. CDR1 is MNHEY, CDR2 SMNVEV, per germline (reference sequence).

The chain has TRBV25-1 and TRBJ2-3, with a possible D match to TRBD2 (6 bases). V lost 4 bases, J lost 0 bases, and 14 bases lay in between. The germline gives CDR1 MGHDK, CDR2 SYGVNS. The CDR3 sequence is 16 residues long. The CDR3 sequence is CASSADIGTSTDTQYF. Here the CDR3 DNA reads TGTGCCAGCAGTGCTGATATAGGGACTAGCACAGATACGCAGTATTTT.

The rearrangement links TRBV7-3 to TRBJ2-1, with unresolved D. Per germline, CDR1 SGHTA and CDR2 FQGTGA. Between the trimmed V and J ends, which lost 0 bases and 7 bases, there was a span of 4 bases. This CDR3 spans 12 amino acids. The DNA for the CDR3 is TGTGCCAGCAGCTTAACCGGAAATGAGCAGTTCTTC. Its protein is CASSLTGNEQFF.

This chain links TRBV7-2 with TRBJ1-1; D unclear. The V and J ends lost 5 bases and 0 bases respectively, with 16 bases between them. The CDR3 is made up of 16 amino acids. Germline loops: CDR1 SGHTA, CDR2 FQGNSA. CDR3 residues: CASSQDEGLLNTEAFF. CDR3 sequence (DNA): TGTGCCAGCAGCCAAGATGAGGGCTTGCTGAACACTGAAGCTTTCTTT.

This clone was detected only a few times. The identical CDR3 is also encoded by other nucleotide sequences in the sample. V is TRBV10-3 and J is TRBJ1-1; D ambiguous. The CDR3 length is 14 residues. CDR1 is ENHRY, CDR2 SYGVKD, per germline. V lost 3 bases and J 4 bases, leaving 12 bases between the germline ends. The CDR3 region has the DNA TGTGCCATCAGTGAAGTAGGGCCGGGCACTGAAGCTTTCTTT. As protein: CAISEVGPGTEAFF.

As DNA, the CDR3 is TGCGCCAGCAGCTTGGGTTGGGCAACCTACGAGCAGTACTTC. Translating it yields CASSLGWATYEQYF. The chain is built from TRBV5-1 and TRBJ2-7, with D hard to call. The CDR3 loop spans 14 amino acids. Trimming stripped 0 bases from V and 2 bases from J, with 9 bases between. Germline loops: CDR1 SGHRS, CDR2 YFSETQ. Full variable domain (rest looked up from reference TRBV5-1 and TRBJ2-7): KAGVTQTPRYLIKTRGQQVTLSCSPISGHRSVSWYQQTPGQGLQFLFEYFSETQRNKGNFPGRFSGRQFSNSRSEMNVSTLELGDSALYLCASSLGWATYEQYFGPGTRLTVT.

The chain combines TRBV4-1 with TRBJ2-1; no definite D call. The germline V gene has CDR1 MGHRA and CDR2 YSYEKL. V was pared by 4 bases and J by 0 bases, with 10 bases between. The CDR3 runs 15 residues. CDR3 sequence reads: CASSPRASSYNEQFF. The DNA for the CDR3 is TGCGCCAGCAGCCCCCGGGCGAGCTCCTACAATGAGCAGTTCTTC.

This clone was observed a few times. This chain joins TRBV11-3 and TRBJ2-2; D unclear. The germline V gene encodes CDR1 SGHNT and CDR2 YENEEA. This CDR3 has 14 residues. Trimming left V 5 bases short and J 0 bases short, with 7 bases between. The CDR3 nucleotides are TGTGCCAGCAGCCGTGGATCGAACACCGGGGAGCTGTTTTTT. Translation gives CASSRGSNTGELFF.

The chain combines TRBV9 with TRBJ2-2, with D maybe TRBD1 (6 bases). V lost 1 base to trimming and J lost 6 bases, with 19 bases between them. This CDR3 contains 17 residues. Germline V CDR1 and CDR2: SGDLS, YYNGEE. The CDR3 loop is CASSVMGASDLAGELFF. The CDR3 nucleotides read TGTGCCAGCAGCGTAATGGGGGCCTCCGACCTTGCCGGGGAGCTGTTTTTT.

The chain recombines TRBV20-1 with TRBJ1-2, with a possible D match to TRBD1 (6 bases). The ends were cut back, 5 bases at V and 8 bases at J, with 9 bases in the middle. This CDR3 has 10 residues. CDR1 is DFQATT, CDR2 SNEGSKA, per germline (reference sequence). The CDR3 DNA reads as TGCAGTGCTTTGGACAGAGGCTACACCTTC. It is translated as CSALDRGYTF.

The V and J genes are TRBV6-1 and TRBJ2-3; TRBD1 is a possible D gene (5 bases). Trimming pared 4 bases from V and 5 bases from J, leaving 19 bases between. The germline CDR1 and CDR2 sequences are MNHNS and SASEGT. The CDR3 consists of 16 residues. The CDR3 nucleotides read TGTGCCAGCAGTGCCAGAAACAGGAGATTCGAAGATACGCAGTATTTT. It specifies CASSARNRRFEDTQYF.

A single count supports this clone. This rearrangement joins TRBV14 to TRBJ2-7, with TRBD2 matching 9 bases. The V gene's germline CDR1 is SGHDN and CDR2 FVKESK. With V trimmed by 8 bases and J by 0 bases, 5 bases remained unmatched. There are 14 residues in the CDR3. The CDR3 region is CASARLAASYEQYF. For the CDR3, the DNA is TGTGCCAGCGCACGACTAGCGGCCTCCTACGAGCAGTACTTC.

CDR3 in DNA: TGTGCCAGTAGTACAGTTTGGACTGAAGCTTTCTTT. This gives the protein CASSTVWTEAFF. The gene calls are TRBV19 and TRBJ1-1; no reliable D call. The V end was cut by 4 bases, the J end by 5 bases, with 8 bases between. CDR3 length equals 12 residues. The germline V gene has CDR1 LNHDA and CDR2 SQIVND (reference sequence).

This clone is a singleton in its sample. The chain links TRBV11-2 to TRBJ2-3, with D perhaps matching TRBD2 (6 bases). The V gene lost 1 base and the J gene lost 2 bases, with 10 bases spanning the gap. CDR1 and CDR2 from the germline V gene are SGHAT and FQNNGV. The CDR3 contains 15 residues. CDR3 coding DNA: TGTGCCAGCAGCTTAGGAACGGGAGACACAGATACGCAGTATTTT. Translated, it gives CASSLGTGDTDTQYF.

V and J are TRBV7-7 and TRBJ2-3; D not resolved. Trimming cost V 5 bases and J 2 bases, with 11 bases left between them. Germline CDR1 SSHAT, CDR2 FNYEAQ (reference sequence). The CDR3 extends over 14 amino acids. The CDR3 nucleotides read TGTGCCAGCAGCGCCATAACTACCACAGATACGCAGTATTTT. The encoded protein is CASSAITTTDTQYF. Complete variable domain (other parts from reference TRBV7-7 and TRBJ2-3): GAGVSQSPRYKVTKRGQDVTLRCDPISSHATLYWYQQALGQGPEFLTYFNYEAQPDKSGLPSDRFSAERPEGSISTLTIQRTEQRDSAMYRCASSAITTTDTQYFGPGTRLTVL.

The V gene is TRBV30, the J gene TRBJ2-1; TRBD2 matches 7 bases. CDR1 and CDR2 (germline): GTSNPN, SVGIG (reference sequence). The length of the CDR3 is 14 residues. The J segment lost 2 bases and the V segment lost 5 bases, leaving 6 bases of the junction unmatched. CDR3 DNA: TGTGCCTGGGGGGCTAGCGGCACCTACAATGAGCAGTTCTTC. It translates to CAWGASGTYNEQFF.

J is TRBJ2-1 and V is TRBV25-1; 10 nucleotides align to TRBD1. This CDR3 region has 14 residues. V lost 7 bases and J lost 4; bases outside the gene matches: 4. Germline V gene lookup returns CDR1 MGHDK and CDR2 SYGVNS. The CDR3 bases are TGTGCCAGCACCGGGACAGGGGAATACAATGAGCAGTTCTTC. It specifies CASTGTGEYNEQFF. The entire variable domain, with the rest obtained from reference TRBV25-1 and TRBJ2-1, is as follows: EADIYQTPRYLVIGTGKKITLECSQTMGHDKMYWYQQDPGMELHLIHYSYGVNSTEKGDLSSESTVSRIRTEHFPLTLESARPSHTSQYLCASTGTGEYNEQFFGPGTRLTVL.